What follows are 29 T cell receptor beta chains derived from one specimen sequenced in a study of cytomegalovirus exposure and HLA in healthy donors. The PCR was carried out with 60 Vbeta primers and 13 Jbeta primers. The protocol was immunoSEQ multiplex PCR, while the TCRdb copy is restricted to in-frame clones and leaves out a portion. The sample includes some 33,000 clones, about 65% of them seen just once. Sequencing was done on a sample of PBMCs. The receptors shown here come from a man aged 50-60 years in good health and CMV-seropositive.

The chain carries TRBV28 and TRBJ1-5; 7 nucleotides agree with TRBD1. Looked up from germline, CDR1 is MDHEN and CDR2 is SYDVKM. J gave up 5 bases and V 5 bases, and 9 bases lay outside the gene matches. This CDR3 comprises 15 residues. The CDR3 spells CASSVRQGGDQPQHF. The DNA for the CDR3 is TGTGCCAGCAGTGTCCGACAGGGAGGTGATCAGCCCCAGCATTTT.

In DNA form, the CDR3 reads TGCGCCAGCAGCTTGGGGCAGGGGGCTCAAGAGACCCAGTACTTC. This sequence encodes CASSLGQGAQETQYF. This chain joins TRBV5-1 and TRBJ2-5; TRBD1 matches 8 bases. With 0 bases clipped from V and 2 bases from J, the junction kept 3 bases outside the gene matches. The CDR3 spans 15 residues. The germline V gene has CDR1 SGHRS and CDR2 YFSETQ.

The V and J genes are TRBV5-1 and TRBJ2-3; the match to TRBD2 covers 15 bases. Germline lookup yields CDR1 SGHRS and CDR2 YFSETQ. V lost 4 bases and J lost 5; bases outside the gene matches: 11. The CDR3 extends over 18 amino acids. In DNA, the CDR3 is TGCGCCAGCAGCCTTCTCCCGGGACTAGCGGGAGGAGGAGATACGCAGTATTTT. It translates to CASSLLPGLAGGGDTQYF.

The chain is built from TRBV5-1 and TRBJ1-1, with D tentatively TRBD1 (5 bases). The germline gives CDR1 SGHRS, CDR2 YFSETQ. The CDR3 is 15 amino acids. Trimming shortened V by 0 bases and J by 1 base, and 10 bases separated the two germline ends. The CDR3 nucleotides read TGCGCCAGCAGCTTGGGGTGGGGGGAGAACACTGAAGCTTTCTTT. Protein: CASSLGWGENTEAFF. The full variable domain, rest sourced from reference TRBV5-1 and TRBJ1-1, is KAGVTQTPRYLIKTRGQQVTLSCSPISGHRSVSWYQQTPGQGLQFLFEYFSETQRNKGNFPGRFSGRQFSNSRSEMNVSTLELGDSALYLCASSLGWGENTEAFFGQGTRLTVV.

The J gene is TRBJ1-2, the V gene TRBV28, with 9 bases lining up with TRBD1. Germline values: CDR1 MDHEN, CDR2 SYDVKM. The CDR3 runs to 14 residues. The V gene end was trimmed by 1 base and the J gene end by 7 bases; junction bases not matched to a gene: 4. This CDR3 is CASSLFGTGFGYTF. The CDR3 DNA reads TGTGCCAGCAGTTTATTTGGGACAGGGTTTGGCTACACCTTC.

This clone was counted only a few times. This rearrangement joins TRBV4-3 to TRBJ1-2; TRBD1 agrees at 7 bases. The germline V gene has CDR1 LGHNA and CDR2 YSLEER. The ends lost 0 bases at V and 4 bases at J; junction bases unmatched: 8. This CDR3 is built from 16 residues. CDR3 DNA sequence: TGCGCCAGCAGCCAAGACTGGGGCAGGGGGACCTATGGCTACACCTTC. The encoded protein is CASSQDWGRGTYGYTF.

This clone appeared once. The CDR3 DNA follows: TGTGCCAGCAGTGAAGTAAGCAGGGGAAATGGCTACACCTTC. Protein sequence: CASSEVSRGNGYTF. The V gene is TRBV6-1, the J gene TRBJ1-2; TRBD1 might be the D (6 bases). Trimming removed 1 base at V and 6 bases at J, with 12 bases between. Per the germline V gene, CDR1 is MNHNS and CDR2 is SASEGT. The CDR3 extends over 14 amino acids.

The rearrangement uses TRBV6-5 and TRBJ2-3; the D gene is possibly TRBD2 (5 bases). CDR1 is MNHEY, CDR2 SVGAGI, per germline. The CDR3 is 15 residues long. Trimming took 5 bases from V and 4 from J, leaving 16 bases between them. The CDR3 reads CASSRTAVSPDTQYF. In DNA form, the CDR3 reads TGTGCCAGCAGTCGGACTGCCGTGAGCCCAGATACGCAGTATTTT.

This chain links TRBV5-1 with TRBJ2-1; possibly TRBD2 for D (6 bases). This CDR3 spans 15 amino acids. V gave up 0 bases and J gave up 8 bases, with 15 bases separating them. The V gene's germline CDR1 is SGHRS and CDR2 YFSETQ. The CDR3 coding sequence is TGCGCCAGCAGCTTGGATAGCGGCGGGAACTATGAGCAGTTCTTC. It translates to CASSLDSGGNYEQFF.

This clone was observed a handful of times. The chain uses TRBV6-1 and TRBJ1-1; 9 nucleotides align to TRBD1. CDR3 length equals 14 residues. Per germline, CDR1 MNHNS and CDR2 SASEGT. Trimming took 6 bases from V and 6 from J; bases not matched to a gene: 8. DNA of the CDR3: TGTGCCAGCAGGACAGGACAGGGGCGAGCTGAAGCTTTCTTT. Translation gives CASRTGQGRAEAFF.

This clone came up a few times. This CDR3 is CASSVSGTSQNIQYF. The CDR3 coding sequence is TGTGCCAGCAGCGTCTCCGGGACATCCCAAAACATTCAGTACTTC. The chain has TRBV5-5 and TRBJ2-4; TRBD1 is a possible D gene (6 bases). Germline V gene data show CDR1 as SGHKS and CDR2 as YYEKEE (reference sequence). The CDR3 has 15 amino acids. V was pared by 4 bases and J by 5 bases, with 16 bases between. Supplemented by reference TRBV5-5 and TRBJ2-4, the full variable domain reads DAGVTQSPTHLIKTRGQQVTLRCSPISGHKSVSWYQQVLGQGPQFIFQYYEKEERGRGNFPDRFSARQFPNYSSELNVNALLLGDSALYLCASSVSGTSQNIQYFGAGTRLSVL.

V and J are TRBV10-3 and TRBJ2-7; possible D gene TRBD1, 5 bases. Germline V CDR1 and CDR2: ENHRY, SYGVKD. This CDR3 region has 11 residues. The V gene lost 11 bases and the J gene lost 3 bases, with 11 bases spanning the gap. CDR3 residues: CASRALYEQYF. The CDR3 nucleotides are TGTGCCTCCAGGGCACTCTACGAGCAGTACTTC.

This chain connects TRBV18 to TRBJ1-1; D is possibly TRBD1 (5 bases). Trimming stripped 3 bases from V and 1 base from J, with 12 bases between. This CDR3 contains 15 residues. The germline CDR1 and CDR2 sequences are KGHSH and LQKENI. The DNA of the CDR3 is TGTGCCAGCTCACCCCAACAGGTGACGAACACTGAAGCTTTCTTT. It encodes CASSPQQVTNTEAFF. The whole variable domain, remainder taken from reference TRBV18 and TRBJ1-1, is NAGVMQNPRHLVRRRGQEARLRCSPMKGHSHVYWYRQLPEEGLKFMVYLQKENIIDESGMPKERFSAEFPKEGPSILRIQQVVRGDSAAYFCASSPQQVTNTEAFFGQGTRLTVV.

This chain links TRBV14 with TRBJ1-2; D is undetermined. Trimming took off 0 bases at V and 3 bases at J, with 8 bases between the two ends. CDR3 length equals 14 residues. Germline V gene sequence: CDR1 SGHDN, CDR2 FVKESK. The CDR3 sequence: CASSQEPVYYGYTF. The DNA for the CDR3 is TGTGCCAGCAGCCAAGAACCAGTTTACTATGGCTACACCTTC.

J is TRBJ2-1 and V is TRBV28, with D possibly being TRBD2 (6 bases). Germline V gene data show CDR1 as MDHEN and CDR2 as SYDVKM. V lost 5 bases and J 6 bases, leaving 14 bases between the germline ends. The CDR3 loop spans 14 amino acids. The CDR3 coding sequence is TGTGCCAGCAGTCCGGCCGGGGGACGCAATGAGCAGTTCTTC. This gives the protein CASSPAGGRNEQFF.

The chain carries TRBV7-9 and TRBJ1-6; 9 bases align to TRBD1. V was clipped by 3 bases and J by 10 bases; unmatched bases: 4. The germline V gene encodes CDR1 SEHNR and CDR2 FQNEAQ (reference sequence). The CDR3 is made up of 14 amino acids. CDR3 sequence (DNA): TGTGCCAGCAGCTTGGACAGGGGTTTCTCACCCCTCCACTTT. Its translation is CASSLDRGFSPLHF.

The genes are TRBV7-6 and TRBJ2-5; maybe TRBD2 (7 bases). CDR1 is SGHVS and CDR2 is FNYEAQ in the germline V gene. V lost 2 bases and J 5 bases, leaving 12 bases between the germline ends. This CDR3 is 14 amino acids long. Here the CDR3 DNA reads TGTGCCAGCAGCTTACCGGGGGGCCGGGAGACCCAGTACTTC. Translation: CASSLPGGRETQYF.

The chain uses TRBV15 and TRBJ2-3; 8 bases map to TRBD1. With V trimmed by 4 bases and J by 3 bases, 6 bases remained unmatched. Germline loops: CDR1 LNHNV, CDR2 YYDKDF (reference sequence). The CDR3 consists of 15 residues. CDR3 in amino acids: CATSTRQGLTDTQYF. The CDR3, as DNA: TGTGCCACCAGCACCCGACAGGGGTTGACAGATACGCAGTATTTT.

This clone showed up just a few times. The rearrangement uses TRBV5-1 and TRBJ2-3, with D perhaps matching TRBD1 (8 bases). The V end lost 4 bases, the J end lost 5 bases, and 11 bases lay between the germline ends. Germline V gene data show CDR1 as SGHRS and CDR2 as YFSETQ. CDR3 length: 13 amino acids. The CDR3 is CASSNRGGDTQYF. For the CDR3, the DNA is TGCGCCAGCAGCAACAGGGGGGGAGATACGCAGTATTTT.

The chain links TRBV5-1 to TRBJ2-7; TRBD1 aligns across 9 bases. Trimming at V came to 2 bases and at J to 3 bases, leaving 9 bases not matched to a gene. CDR3 length: 16 amino acids. CDR1 SGHRS and CDR2 YFSETQ come from the germline V gene. CDR3 sequence reads: CASSLAPGQGIYEQYF. In DNA form, the CDR3 reads TGCGCCAGCAGCTTAGCTCCGGGACAGGGAATCTACGAGCAGTACTTC. The entire variable domain, with the rest obtained from reference TRBV5-1 and TRBJ2-7, is as follows: KAGVTQTPRYLIKTRGQQVTLSCSPISGHRSVSWYQQTPGQGLQFLFEYFSETQRNKGNFPGRFSGRQFSNSRSEMNVSTLELGDSALYLCASSLAPGQGIYEQYFGPGTRLTVT.

The chain carries TRBV9 and TRBJ1-4; no reliable D call. Trimming took off 0 bases at V and 2 bases at J, with 11 bases between the two ends. The germline CDR1 and CDR2 sequences are SGDLS and YYNGEE. CDR3 size: 16 residues. The chain's CDR3 is CASSVGGQATNEKLFF. Written as DNA, the CDR3 is TGTGCCAGCAGCGTAGGAGGGCAGGCGACTAATGAAAAACTGTTTTTT. Filled out from reference TRBV9 and TRBJ1-4, the complete variable domain reads DSGVTQTPKHLITATGQRVTLRCSPRSGDLSVYWYQQSLDQGLQFLIQYYNGEERAKGNILERFSAQQFPDLHSELNLSSLELGDSALYFCASSVGGQATNEKLFFGSGTQLSVL.

This clone has only a few counts. The rearrangement links TRBV7-8 to TRBJ2-5, with D possibly matching TRBD2 (6 bases). This CDR3 has 16 residues. V lost 5 bases, J lost 2 bases, and 18 bases lay in between. Germline V gives CDR1 SGHVS, CDR2 FQNEAQ. This CDR3 reads CASSPTSSGPQETQYF. For the CDR3, the DNA is TGTGCCAGCAGCCCTACGAGTAGCGGACCGCAAGAGACCCAGTACTTC.

The CDR3 DNA is TGTGCCAGCAGCCAACCGGGACAGGGTCTATCACCCCTCCACTTT. Translating it yields CASSQPGQGLSPLHF. This chain connects TRBV14 to TRBJ1-6; 9 bases agree with TRBD1. J lost 10 bases, V lost 2 bases, and 6 bases had no gene match. CDR1 and CDR2 (germline): SGHDN, FVKESK. This CDR3 comprises 15 residues.

This clone was seen a few times. The rearrangement joins TRBV29-1 to TRBJ2-7, with D possibly TRBD1 on 6 matching bases. This CDR3 comprises 15 residues. V lost 4 bases, J lost 5 bases, and 21 bases lay in between. Germline V gene sequence: CDR1 SQVTM, CDR2 ANQGSEA. CDR3 region: CSVGTLTNNRDEQYF. The CDR3 DNA reads as TGCAGCGTTGGAACCTTAACGAATAACAGGGACGAGCAGTACTTC.

This clone was detected only once. The chain couples TRBV6-5 to TRBJ2-2, with D uncertain. Germline CDR1 reads MNHEY; CDR2 reads SVGAGI. CDR3 length: 14 residues. V gave up 6 bases and J gave up 5 bases, with 13 bases separating them. In DNA form, the CDR3 reads TGTGCCAGCAGCGTGCTAGGAAAGACCGGGGAGCTGTTTTTT. Its protein is CASSVLGKTGELFF.

The V and J genes are TRBV29-1 and TRBJ1-2, with TRBD1 as a possible D gene (5 bases). CDR1 and CDR2 from the germline V gene are SQVTM and ANQGSEA. The V end was cut by 6 bases, the J end by 0 bases, with 11 bases between. CDR3 length equals 13 residues. CDR3 DNA sequence: TGCAGCGTACTGGACACAACTAACTATGGCTACACCTTC. Translating gives CSVLDTTNYGYTF.

The chain recombines TRBV6-5 with TRBJ2-7; D unclear. CDR1 MNHEY and CDR2 SVGAGI come from the germline V gene. The CDR3 has 11 residues. The V gene lost 9 bases and the J gene lost 5 bases, with 11 bases spanning the gap. CDR3 residues: CASGRGHEQYF. CDR3 nucleotides: TGTGCCAGTGGGCGTGGCCACGAGCAGTACTTC.

This clone was observed a handful of times. The genes are TRBV10-2 and TRBJ2-2; 11 bases fit TRBD1. The CDR3 consists of 14 residues. Germline CDR1 and CDR2: WSHSY and SAAADI. After removal of 8 bases from V and 4 bases from J, the junction contained 3 bases not matched to a gene. CDR3 nucleotide sequence: TGCGCCAGCGACGGGACAGGGGGCACCGGGGAGCTGTTTTTT. Its translation: CASDGTGGTGELFF.

This sequence joins TRBV5-1 and TRBJ2-5, with TRBD2 matching 7 bases. Germline V CDR1 and CDR2: SGHRS, YFSETQ. The CDR3 contains 14 residues. Losses at the gene ends were 4 bases for V and 0 bases for J; bases not matched to a gene: 3. In nucleotides, the CDR3 is TGCGCCAGCAGCATGGGGACTAACCAAGAGACCCAGTACTTC. It encodes CASSMGTNQETQYF.